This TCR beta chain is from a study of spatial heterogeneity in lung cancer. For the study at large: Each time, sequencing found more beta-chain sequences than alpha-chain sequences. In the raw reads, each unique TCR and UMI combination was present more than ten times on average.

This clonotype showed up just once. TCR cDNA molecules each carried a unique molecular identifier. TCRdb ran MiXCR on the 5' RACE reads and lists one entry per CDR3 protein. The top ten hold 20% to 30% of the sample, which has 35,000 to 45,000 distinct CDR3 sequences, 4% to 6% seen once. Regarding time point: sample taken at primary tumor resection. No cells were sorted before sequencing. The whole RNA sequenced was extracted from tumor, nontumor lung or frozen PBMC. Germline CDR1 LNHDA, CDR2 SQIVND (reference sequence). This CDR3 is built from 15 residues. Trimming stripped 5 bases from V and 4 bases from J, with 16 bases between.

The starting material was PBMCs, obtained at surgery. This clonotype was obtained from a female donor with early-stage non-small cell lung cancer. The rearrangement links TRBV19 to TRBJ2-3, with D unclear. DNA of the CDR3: TGTGCCAGTAGTTTCCGGGTCCAAGGTGCAGATACGCAGTATTTT. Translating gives CASSFRVQGADTQYF.